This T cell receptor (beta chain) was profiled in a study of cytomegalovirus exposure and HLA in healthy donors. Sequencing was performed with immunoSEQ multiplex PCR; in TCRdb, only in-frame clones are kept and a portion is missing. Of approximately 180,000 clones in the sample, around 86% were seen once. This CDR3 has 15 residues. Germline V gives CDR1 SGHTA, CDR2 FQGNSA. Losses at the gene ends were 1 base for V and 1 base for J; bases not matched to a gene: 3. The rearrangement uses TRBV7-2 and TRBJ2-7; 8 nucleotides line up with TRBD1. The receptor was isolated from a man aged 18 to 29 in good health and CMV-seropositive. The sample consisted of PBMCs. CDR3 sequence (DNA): TGTGCCAGCAGCTTAGAGACAGGGGCGTCCTACGAGCAGTACTTC. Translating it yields CASSLETGASYEQYF. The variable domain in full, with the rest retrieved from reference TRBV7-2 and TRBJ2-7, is GAGVSQSPSNKVTEKGKDVELRCDPISGHTALYWYRQSLGQGLEFLIYFQGNSAPDKSGLPSDRFSAERTGGSVSTLTIQRTQQEDSAVYLCASSLETGASYEQYFGPGTRLTVT.